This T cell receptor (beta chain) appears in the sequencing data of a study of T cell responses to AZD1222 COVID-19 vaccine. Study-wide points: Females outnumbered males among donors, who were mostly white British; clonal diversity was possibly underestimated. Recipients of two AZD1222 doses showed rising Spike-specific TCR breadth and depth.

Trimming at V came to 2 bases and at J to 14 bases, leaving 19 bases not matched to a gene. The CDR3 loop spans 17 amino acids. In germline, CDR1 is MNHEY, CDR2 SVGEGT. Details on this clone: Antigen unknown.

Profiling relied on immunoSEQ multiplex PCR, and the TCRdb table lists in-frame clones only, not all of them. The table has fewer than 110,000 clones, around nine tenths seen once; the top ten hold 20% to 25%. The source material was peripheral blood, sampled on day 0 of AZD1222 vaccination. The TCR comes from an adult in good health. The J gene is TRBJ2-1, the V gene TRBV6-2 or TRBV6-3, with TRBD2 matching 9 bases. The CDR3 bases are TGTGCCAGCAGTTACCGCGCACTCCTAGCGGGATGGACTGTTAAGTTCTTC. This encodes CASSYRALLAGWTVKFF.